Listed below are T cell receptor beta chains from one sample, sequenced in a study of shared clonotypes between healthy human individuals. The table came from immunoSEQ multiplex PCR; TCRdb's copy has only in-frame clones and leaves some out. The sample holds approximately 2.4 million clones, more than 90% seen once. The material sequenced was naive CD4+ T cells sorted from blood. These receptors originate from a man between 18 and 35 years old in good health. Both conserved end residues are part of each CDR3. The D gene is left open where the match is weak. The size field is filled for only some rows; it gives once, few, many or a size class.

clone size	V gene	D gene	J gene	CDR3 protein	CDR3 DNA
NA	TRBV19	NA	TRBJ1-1	CASSTTMSTQGAFF	TGTGCCAGTAGTACAACTATGTCCACCCAAGGGGCTTTCTTT
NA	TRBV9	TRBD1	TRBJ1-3	CASSVAEGQGPGNTIYF	TGTGCCAGCAGCGTAGCTGAGGGACAGGGCCCTGGAAACACCATATATTTT
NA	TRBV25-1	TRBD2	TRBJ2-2	CASDPGGLVGELFF	TGTGCCAGCGACCCGGGGGGGCTAGTTGGGGAGCTGTTTTTT
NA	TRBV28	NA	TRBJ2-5	CASKEALSGGTQYF	TGTGCCAGCAAGGAAGCCCTCTCCGGGGGGACCCAGTACTTC
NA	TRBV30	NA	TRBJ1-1	CAWKGPGVEAFF	TGTGCCTGGAAGGGGCCAGGGGTTGAAGCTTTCTTT
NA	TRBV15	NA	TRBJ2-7	CATSRAQGGGEQYF	TGTGCCACCAGCAGAGCCCAGGGGGGCGGCGAGCAGTACTTC
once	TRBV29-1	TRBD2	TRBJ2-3	CSVEGTSGATQYF	TGCAGCGTTGAAGGCACTAGCGGGGCTACGCAGTATTTT
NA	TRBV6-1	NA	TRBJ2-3	CASSERGLNTQYF	TGTGCCAGCAGTGAAAGAGGTCTAAATACGCAGTATTTT
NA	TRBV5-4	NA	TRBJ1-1	CASGSGVNTEAFF	TGTGCCAGCGGGTCCGGGGTGAACACTGAAGCTTTCTTT
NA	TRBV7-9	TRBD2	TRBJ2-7	CASSFGSSGAVSYEQYF	TGTGCCAGCAGCTTTGGCAGTAGCGGGGCGGTCTCCTACGAGCAGTACTTC
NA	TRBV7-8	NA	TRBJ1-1	CASSLVRPRDEKGMNTEAFF	TGTGCCAGCAGCTTAGTACGCCCCCGGGACGAAAAAGGGATGAACACTGAAGCTTTCTTT
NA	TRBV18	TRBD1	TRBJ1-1	CASSPDRGRAEAFF	TGTGCCAGCTCACCGGACAGGGGGCGTGCTGAAGCTTTCTTT
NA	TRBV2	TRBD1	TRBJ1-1	CASSERTGNTEAFF	TGTGCCAGCAGTGAAAGGACAGGAAACACTGAAGCTTTCTTT
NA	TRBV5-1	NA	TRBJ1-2	CASSLGAGVKDYGYTF	TGCGCCAGCAGCTTGGGAGCCGGGGTGAAGGACTATGGCTACACCTTC
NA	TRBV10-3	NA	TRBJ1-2	CAISVESGSYGYTF	TGTGCCATCAGTGTAGAATCAGGGTCCTATGGCTACACCTTC
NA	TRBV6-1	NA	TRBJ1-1	CASIVQGNTEAFF	TGTGCCAGCATCGTACAGGGGAACACTGAAGCTTTCTTT
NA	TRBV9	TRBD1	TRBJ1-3	CASSVEAGTGISGNTIYF	TGTGCCAGCAGCGTTGAGGCTGGGACAGGGATCTCTGGAAACACCATATATTTT
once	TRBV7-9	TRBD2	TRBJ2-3	CASSPRTSGGSTDTQYF	TGTGCCAGCAGCCCCAGGACTAGCGGGGGAAGCACAGATACGCAGTATTTT
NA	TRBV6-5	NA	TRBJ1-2	CASRISDNYGYTF	TGTGCCAGCAGAATTTCCGACAACTATGGCTACACCTTC
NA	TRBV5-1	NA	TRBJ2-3	CASSLLGSADTQYF	TGCGCCAGCAGCTTACTGGGATCCGCAGATACGCAGTATTTT
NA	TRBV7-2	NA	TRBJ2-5	CASSPDGAATPETQYF	TGTGCCAGCAGCCCCGACGGGGCAGCTACCCCTGAGACCCAGTACTTC
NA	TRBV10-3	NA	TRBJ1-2	CAISVGPQENGYTF	TGTGCCATCAGTGTGGGACCACAAGAGAATGGCTACACCTTC
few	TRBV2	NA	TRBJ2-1	CASTDGTRNEQFF	TGTGCCAGCACCGATGGGACAAGGAATGAGCAGTTCTTC
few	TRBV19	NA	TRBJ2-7	CASSIRDEQYF	TGTGCCAGTAGCATACGGGACGAGCAGTACTTC
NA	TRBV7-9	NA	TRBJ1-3	CATEGKANGNTIYF	TGTGCCACGGAGGGGAAGGCAAATGGAAACACCATATATTTT
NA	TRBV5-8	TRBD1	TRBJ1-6	CASSLRQGANSPLHF	TGTGCCAGCAGCTTGAGGCAGGGGGCCAATTCACCCCTCCACTTT
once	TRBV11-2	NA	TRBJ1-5	CASSLAPFPSNQPQHF	TGTGCCAGCAGCTTAGCACCTTTCCCTAGCAATCAGCCCCAGCATTTT
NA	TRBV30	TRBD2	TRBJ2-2	CAYSPGLAGGSGELFF	TGTGCCTACTCCCCGGGCCTAGCGGGAGGATCCGGGGAGCTGTTTTTT
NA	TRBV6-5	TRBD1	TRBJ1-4	CASSYSAGGREKLFF	TGTGCCAGCAGTTACTCTGCAGGGGGTAGGGAAAAACTGTTTTTT
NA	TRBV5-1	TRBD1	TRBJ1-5	CASSPDRASGNQPQHF	TGCGCCAGCAGCCCGGACAGGGCGTCTGGCAATCAGCCCCAGCATTTT
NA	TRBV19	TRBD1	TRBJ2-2	CASSYGTGNTGELFF	TGTGCCAGTAGTTACGGGACAGGGAACACCGGGGAGCTGTTTTTT
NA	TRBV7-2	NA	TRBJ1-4	CASSLGRGGEKLFF	TGTGCCAGCAGCTTAGGCAGGGGAGGGGAAAAACTGTTTTTT
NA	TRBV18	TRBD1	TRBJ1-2	CASSQQEAGGGYTF	TGTGCCAGCTCTCAACAGGAAGCAGGGGGTGGCTACACCTTC
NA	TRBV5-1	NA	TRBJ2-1	CASSFRIVNNEQFF	TGCGCCAGCAGCTTCCGCATAGTCAACAATGAGCAGTTCTTC
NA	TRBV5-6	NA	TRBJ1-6	CASSLGFQGYNSPLHF	TGTGCCAGCAGCTTGGGATTCCAGGGCTATAATTCACCCCTCCACTTT
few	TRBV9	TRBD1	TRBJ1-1	CASSVATGGEGTAEAFF	TGTGCCAGCAGCGTAGCTACAGGGGGCGAGGGAACCGCTGAAGCTTTCTTT